This TCR beta chain was found in a study of a mutant IDH1 vaccine in newly diagnosed glioma. Time point specified: week 47, end of study. One vaccine dose held 300 ug of mutant IDH1 20-mer peptide and came with topical imiquimod. The study gave patients eight vaccinations in weeks 1, 3, 5, 7, 11, 15, 19, 23. In germline, CDR1 is SGHNT, CDR2 YYREEE (reference sequence). Losses at the gene ends were 1 base for V and 6 bases for J; bases not matched to a gene: 9. There are 16 residues in the CDR3. This clone was recorded only once. Its target is not known. Some clones are missing from TCRdb's copy, which holds only in-frame ones; the method was immunoSEQ multiplex PCR. The sample records 20,000 to 30,000 clones, roughly 80% being singletons.

The J gene is TRBJ2-7, the V gene TRBV5-4, with 11 nucleotides matching TRBD1. Sequences were derived from PBMCs, sampled from a glioma patient whose treatment included an IDH1 peptide vaccine. The receptor's source is a man aged 40-50 years with glioma. Some clones in this sample may be carry-over from other donors' samples. The CDR3 region is CASSLRIGQGAGEQYF. In nucleotides, the CDR3 is TGTGCCAGCAGCTTGAGGATCGGACAGGGGGCAGGCGAGCAGTACTTC.